This T cell receptor (beta chain) was sequenced for a study of shared clonotypes between healthy human individuals. Sequenced by immunoSEQ multiplex PCR; TCRdb stores in-frame clones only, minus some. The repertoire has about 520,000 clones, over 70% of them found once; the top ten carry roughly an eighth. For unsorted samples, genomic DNA was extracted from approximately 90 million PBMCs. Germline lookup yields CDR1 MNHEY and CDR2 SVGAGI. This CDR3 comprises 14 residues. The ends were cut back, 4 bases at V and 0 bases at J, with 9 bases in the middle. This chain joins TRBV6-5 and TRBJ1-1; D ambiguous. Sequenced sample: PBMCs. The clonotype originates from a woman between 35 and 50 years old in good health. Some clones in this sample may be carry-over from other donors' samples. This chain's CDR3 is CASSSRGMNTEAFF. CDR3 DNA sequence: TGTGCCAGCAGTTCCCGGGGAATGAACACTGAAGCTTTCTTT.